The 22 T cell receptor beta chains below come from one sample, sequenced in a study of blood T cell repertoires in COVID-19. Assay used: immunoSEQ multiplex PCR; TCRdb lists only in-frame clones, some missing. The table includes 350,000 to 550,000 clones, around 90% detected once. Source material: PBMCs or T cells enriched from blood (not recorded which). The source of these receptors is a woman younger than 35 with acute COVID-19.

The V gene is TRBV28, the J gene TRBJ2-1; D is ambiguous. Germline V lookup: CDR1 MDHEN, CDR2 SYDVKM. The CDR3 has 14 residues. V dropped 3 bases and J dropped 12 bases, with 18 bases sitting between them. The CDR3 DNA follows: TGTGCCAGCAGTTTCTCCCGGCCTGGAGTGGGGCAGTTCTTC. Protein sequence: CASSFSRPGVGQFF.

The CDR3 reads CASSPRAGPSEQYF. The CDR3 region has the DNA TGTGCCAGTAGTCCTAGAGCGGGCCCCAGCGAGCAGTACTTC. J is TRBJ2-7 and V is TRBV19; tentative D call: TRBD2 (6 bases). Looked up from germline, CDR1 is LNHDA and CDR2 is SQIVND (reference sequence). The V and J ends lost 5 bases and 6 bases respectively, with 17 bases between them. This CDR3 is 14 amino acids long.

The chain is built from TRBV19 and TRBJ2-1, with TRBD1 identical over 8 bases. The CDR3 totals 18 residues. Germline V gene lookup returns CDR1 LNHDA and CDR2 SQIVND (reference sequence). The V segment lost 5 bases and the J segment 0 bases; nucleotides outside the gene matches: 12. The chain's CDR3 is CASSPRTGYPSSYNEQFF. In DNA, the CDR3 is TGTGCCAGTAGTCCTAGGACAGGGTACCCAAGCTCCTACAATGAGCAGTTCTTC.

The chain joins TRBV7-2 to TRBJ1-2; D might be TRBD1 (6 bases). Trimming removed 4 bases from V and 4 bases from J, with 16 bases in between. CDR1 is SGHTA and CDR2 is FQGNSA in the germline V gene. The CDR3 runs to 15 residues. CDR3 coding DNA: TGTGCCAGCAGCTCTACTACCGGACAGCCCTATGGCTACACCTTC. It yields the protein CASSSTTGQPYGYTF. The full variable domain, rest sourced from reference TRBV7-2 and TRBJ1-2, is GAGVSQSPSNKVTEKGKDVELRCDPISGHTALYWYRQSLGQGLEFLIYFQGNSAPDKSGLPSDRFSAERTGGSVSTLTIQRTQQEDSAVYLCASSSTTGQPYGYTFGSGTRLTVV.

This chain uses TRBV6-6 with TRBJ2-1; the D is unclear. Germline V gene data show CDR1 as MNHNY and CDR2 as SVGAGI (reference sequence). With 3 bases removed from V and 8 bases from J, the gap between germline ends came to 5 bases. The CDR3 loop spans 11 amino acids. The CDR3 DNA reads as TGTGCCAGCAGTTATGGCCATGAGCAGTTCTTC. Encoded protein: CASSYGHEQFF.

The V and J genes are TRBV9 and TRBJ2-7; TRBD2 is a possible D gene (5 bases). V lost 4 bases, J lost 0 bases, and 14 bases lay in between. The CDR3 is 15 amino acids. CDR1 is SGDLS, CDR2 YYNGEE, per germline. The CDR3 DNA sequence: TGTGCCAGCAGCTCCCCGGGCAGCGGCTCCTACGAGCAGTACTTC. Translating it yields CASSSPGSGSYEQYF.

The chain employs TRBV29-1 and TRBJ1-1; 10 bases map to TRBD1. There are 14 residues in the CDR3. Per germline, CDR1 SQVTM and CDR2 ANQGSEA. The J segment lost 6 bases and the V segment lost 4 bases, leaving 8 bases of the junction unmatched. CDR3 protein: CSVVGDRGSSEAFF. The DNA for the CDR3 is TGCAGCGTTGTGGGGGACAGGGGATCATCTGAAGCTTTCTTT.

The chain employs TRBV7-2 and TRBJ2-1; the match to TRBD2 covers 10 bases. With 2 bases clipped from V and 3 bases from J, the junction kept 10 bases outside the gene matches. The CDR3 runs to 18 residues. Germline loops: CDR1 SGHTA, CDR2 FQGNSA. For the CDR3, the DNA is TGTGCCAGCAGCTTAATGTCTAGCGGGGGCTTGAACTACAATGAGCAGTTCTTC. The encoded protein is CASSLMSSGGLNYNEQFF. Using reference TRBV7-2 and TRBJ2-1 for the parts outside the CDR3, the full variable domain is GAGVSQSPSNKVTEKGKDVELRCDPISGHTALYWYRQSLGQGLEFLIYFQGNSAPDKSGLPSDRFSAERTGGSVSTLTIQRTQQEDSAVYLCASSLMSSGGLNYNEQFFGPGTRLTVL.

This clone appeared a few times. The genes are TRBV19 and TRBJ2-7; 8 bases map to TRBD1. This CDR3 has 14 amino acids. Germline values: CDR1 LNHDA, CDR2 SQIVND (reference sequence). V trimming: 7 bases; J trimming: 2 bases; junction bases outside the gene matches: 7. The CDR3 loop reads CASKRGQGTYEQYF. CDR3 nucleotide sequence: TGTGCCAGTAAACGAGGACAGGGAACCTACGAGCAGTACTTC.

The rearrangement links TRBV5-6 to TRBJ2-1, with TRBD2 identical over 15 bases. Germline-derived CDR1 and CDR2 are SGHDT and YYEEEE. The J segment lost 11 bases and the V segment lost 4 bases, leaving 13 bases of the junction unmatched. The CDR3 runs to 17 residues. The CDR3 sequence is CASSGMGLAGGKQQQFF. CDR3 sequence (DNA): TGTGCCAGCAGCGGTATGGGACTAGCGGGAGGTAAGCAGCAGCAGTTCTTC.

This clone came up once. The chain carries TRBV28 and TRBJ1-2, with 9 bases fitting TRBD1. The germline CDR1 and CDR2 sequences are MDHEN and SYDVKM. The CDR3 consists of 14 residues. The junction had 5 bases not matched to a gene; V was cut back by 1 base and J by 8 bases. The CDR3, as DNA: TGTGCCAGCAGTTTATCGTACGGGACAGGGGGCTACACCTTC. Its protein is CASSLSYGTGGYTF.

The chain employs TRBV5-1 and TRBJ1-2; no firm D call. CDR3 length: 12 amino acids. Germline-derived CDR1 and CDR2 are SGHRS and YFSETQ. Trimming removed 0 bases at V and 5 bases at J, with 5 bases between. In DNA form, the CDR3 reads TGCGCCAGCAGCTTGGAGAGTTATGGCTACACCTTC. Translating it yields CASSLESYGYTF. The variable domain in full, with the rest retrieved from reference TRBV5-1 and TRBJ1-2, is KAGVTQTPRYLIKTRGQQVTLSCSPISGHRSVSWYQQTPGQGLQFLFEYFSETQRNKGNFPGRFSGRQFSNSRSEMNVSTLELGDSALYLCASSLESYGYTFGSGTRLTVV.

This chain links TRBV11-2 with TRBJ1-1, with TRBD1 identical over 9 bases. The CDR3 runs to 18 residues. Germline CDR1 SGHAT, CDR2 FQNNGV. V lost 5 bases to trimming and J lost 3 bases; unmatched junction nucleotides: 16. This CDR3 is CASSPVGGTGFLDTEAFF. In nucleotides, the CDR3 is TGTGCCAGCAGCCCAGTTGGCGGGACAGGGTTTCTGGACACTGAAGCTTTCTTT.

Concerning this clone itself: Other DNA sequences in the sample encode the same CDR3. The chain uses TRBV3-1 (or the pseudogene TRBV3-2) and TRBJ1-1, with 8 bases aligning to TRBD1. Germline loops: CDR1 LGHDT, CDR2 YNNKEL (reference sequence). The CDR3 extends over 14 amino acids. The ends lost 4 bases at V and 3 bases at J; junction bases unmatched: 4. CDR3 sequence reads: CASSRVQGDTEAFF. Here the CDR3 DNA reads TGTGCCAGCAGCCGCGTACAGGGGGACACTGAAGCTTTCTTT.

The chain combines TRBV7-2 with TRBJ1-1, with D hard to call. Trimming pared 1 base from V and 5 bases from J, leaving 8 bases between. The CDR3 is 13 residues long. Per germline, CDR1 SGHTA and CDR2 FQGNSA. The CDR3 spells CASSLGRVTEAFF. The CDR3 nucleotides read TGTGCCAGCAGCTTAGGGCGGGTTACTGAAGCTTTCTTT.

The chain combines TRBV10-1 with TRBJ2-3; D might be TRBD1 (6 bases). The V end was cut by 1 base, the J end by 2 bases, with 10 bases between. Looked up from germline, CDR1 is WNHNN and CDR2 is SYGVQD (reference sequence). CDR3 length: 15 residues. The CDR3 loop reads CASSEWGHPTDTQYF. The DNA of the CDR3 is TGCGCCAGCAGTGAGTGGGGACACCCCACAGATACGCAGTATTTT.

The chain is built from TRBV9 and TRBJ2-5, with D possibly TRBD1 on 5 matching bases. The CDR3 is made up of 13 amino acids. Trimming shortened V by 2 bases and J by 5 bases, and 10 bases separated the two germline ends. Germline-derived CDR1 and CDR2 are SGDLS and YYNGEE. The CDR3 nucleotides read TGTGCCAGCAGCGTTTGGGGCAAGGAGACCCAGTACTTC. This gives the protein CASSVWGKETQYF.

The rearrangement links TRBV4-1 to TRBJ2-6; D is possibly TRBD1 (5 bases). The germline CDR1 and CDR2 sequences are MGHRA and YSYEKL. This CDR3 comprises 17 residues. Trimming pared 4 bases from V and 1 base from J, leaving 14 bases between. The DNA for the CDR3 is TGCGCCAGCAGCCCCTTTCCTCCAGGGTCTGGGGCCAACGTCCTGACTTTC. Its translation is CASSPFPPGSGANVLTF.

This sequence joins TRBV4-1 and TRBJ2-4, with 8 bases that match TRBD2. Germline V gene data show CDR1 as MGHRA and CDR2 as YSYEKL. Trimming cost V 4 bases and J 8 bases; bases outside gene matches: 10. This CDR3 is 15 amino acids long. CDR3 nucleotide sequence: TGCGCCAGCAGCCGTAGCCCGGGAGGGCTGGACATTCAGTACTTC. It is translated as CASSRSPGGLDIQYF.

This sequence joins TRBV5-1 and TRBJ2-7; 8 nucleotides line up with TRBD1. This CDR3 has 15 amino acids. Germline values: CDR1 SGHRS, CDR2 YFSETQ. V shed 4 bases and J 1 base; nucleotides not matched to a gene: 7. The CDR3: CASSVGDRRSYEQYF. The CDR3 DNA is TGCGCCAGCAGCGTTGGGGACAGGAGATCCTACGAGCAGTACTTC.

This clone was observed a few times. V is TRBV25-1 and J is TRBJ2-1; the D is unclear. Germline V gene sequence: CDR1 MGHDK, CDR2 SYGVNS. V lost 4 bases and J lost 6, with 10 bases in between. The CDR3 is made up of 13 amino acids. This CDR3 reads CASSVGSTNEQFF. For the CDR3, the DNA is TGTGCCAGCAGTGTCGGGTCTACCAATGAGCAGTTCTTC. Variable domain in full (rest from reference TRBV25-1 and TRBJ2-1): EADIYQTPRYLVIGTGKKITLECSQTMGHDKMYWYQQDPGMELHLIHYSYGVNSTEKGDLSSESTVSRIRTEHFPLTLESARPSHTSQYLCASSVGSTNEQFFGPGTRLTVL.

V usage is TRBV13 and J usage is TRBJ1-2; D possibly corresponds to TRBD1 (5 bases). Trimming took 3 bases from V and 6 from J, leaving 14 bases between them. The CDR3 has 14 residues. Per the germline V gene, CDR1 is PRHDT and CDR2 is FYEKMQ (reference sequence). The CDR3 here is CASSLGPDGDGYTF. For the CDR3, the DNA is TGTGCCAGCAGCTTGGGGCCCGACGGAGATGGCTACACCTTC.